A single T cell receptor beta chain is shown here with its context. The antigen remains undetermined. Unmatched junction bases numbered 9, after V lost 5 bases and J lost 7 bases. Germline CDR1 SGHTA, CDR2 FQGNSA. The CDR3 is 15 residues long. These data come from a study of lymphopenia after photon versus proton radiotherapy. The assay was immunoSEQ multiplex PCR, and TCRdb's table has in-frame clones only and misses some. Of tens of thousands of clones detected, around 83% appear once; the ten largest clones hold around a quarter. Study outcomes and limitations: Photon-treated patients lost naive T cells and TCR diversity; proton-treated stayed stable. Authors raise, but do not show, better survival with proton therapy. After lymphocyte nadir, photon-treated repertoires showed oligoclonal expansion, especially CD8+ Temra.

The receptor was derived from a woman in her 70s with pancreatic cancer. This specimen was peripheral blood, taken from a patient treated with proton-based radiotherapy. The chain is built from TRBV7-2 and TRBJ2-2; TRBD1 aligns across 8 bases. The CDR3 DNA sequence: TGTGCCAGCAGCACCCGGACAGGGTTCGGCGGGGAGCTGTTTTTT. Translating it yields CASSTRTGFGGELFF. The whole variable domain, remainder taken from reference TRBV7-2 and TRBJ2-2, is GAGVSQSPSNKVTEKGKDVELRCDPISGHTALYWYRQSLGQGLEFLIYFQGNSAPDKSGLPSDRFSAERTGGSVSTLTIQRTQQEDSAVYLCASSTRTGFGGELFFGEGSRLTVL.